The 21 T cell receptor beta chains in this list originate from one sample, sequenced in a study of blood T cells in healthy people across ages. Next came a second PCR, run for roughly 6 to 11 cycles, which used a sample-barcoded 5' primer along with a J-beta primer mix. TCRdb re-called the 5' RACE reads through MiXCR, storing one row per CDR3 protein. Of about 800,000 distinct CDR3 sequences in the sample, roughly 64% are singletons; the top ten hold around 22%. Sequenced sample: blood. These receptors all stem from a man aged 25 to 45 in good health.

This clonotype was counted many times. This chain joins TRBV25-1 and TRBJ2-7; a weak D match, TRBD1 (5 bases). This CDR3 is 16 amino acids long. V was pared by 3 bases and J by 0 bases, with 15 bases between. Germline V lookup: CDR1 MGHDK, CDR2 SYGVNS. CDR3: CASSDRSGSPSYEQYF. CDR3 nucleotide sequence: TGTGCCAGCAGTGATCGTTCAGGGTCGCCCTCCTACGAGCAGTACTTC.

This clonotype was detected once. This chain links TRBV6-2 or TRBV6-3 with TRBJ1-6; D is perhaps TRBD1 (5 bases). The V gene lost 2 bases and the J gene lost 16 bases, with 12 bases spanning the gap. Per germline, CDR1 MNHEY and CDR2 SVGEGT. This CDR3 comprises 12 residues. The CDR3 is CASSYPMEGLHF. In nucleotides, the CDR3 is TGTGCCAGCAGTTACCCGATGGAGGGGCTCCACTTT.

The rearrangement links TRBV7-9 to TRBJ1-2; no firm D call. The V gene lost 4 bases and the J gene lost 0 bases, with 12 bases spanning the gap. The CDR3 has 15 residues. Germline CDR1 SEHNR, CDR2 FQNEAQ (reference sequence). In nucleotides, the CDR3 is TGTGCCAGCAGCTCAGACACTGGCGCTAACTATGGCTACACCTTC. It is translated as CASSSDTGANYGYTF.

The chain couples TRBV4-3 to TRBJ2-7; 9 bases match TRBD2. The germline gives CDR1 LGHNA, CDR2 YSLEER. The CDR3 spans 15 residues. Germline trimming cut 0 bases from V and 2 bases from J; bases unmatched to any gene: 2. The CDR3 here is CASSQDASGAYEQYF. CDR3 bases: TGCGCCAGCAGCCAAGATGCTAGCGGGGCCTACGAGCAGTACTTC.

V usage is TRBV4-3 and J usage is TRBJ2-3; TRBD2 matches 7 bases. The CDR3 length is 16 residues. Unmatched junction bases numbered 10, after V lost 5 bases and J lost 2 bases. Per germline, CDR1 LGHNA and CDR2 YSLEER. CDR3: CASSSLAMAHTDTQYF. CDR3 in DNA: TGCGCCAGCAGCTCACTAGCGATGGCCCACACAGATACGCAGTATTTT.

This sequence joins TRBV7-2 and TRBJ2-5; no clear D gene. V was pared by 1 base and J by 5 bases, with 8 bases between. This CDR3 region has 13 residues. From germline, CDR1 is SGHTA and CDR2 FQGNSA. This chain's CDR3 is CASSLDYGETQYF. The DNA of the CDR3 is TGTGCCAGCAGCTTAGACTACGGGGAGACCCAGTACTTC.

As for this clonotype: One end of the junction does not line up with germline, which may come from a read error. The chain links TRBV20-1 to TRBJ2-6, with D perhaps assigned TRBD1 or TRBD2 (6 bases each). Germline CDR1 is DFQATT and CDR2 is SNEGSKA (reference sequence). CDR3 length equals 16 residues. CDR3 bases: TGCAGTGCCAACTTATGGGGGGCATCTGGGGCCAACGTCCAGACTTTC. The encoded protein is CSANLWGASGANVQTF.

The chain is built from TRBV19 and TRBJ2-3; possible D gene TRBD1, 5 bases. The germline gives CDR1 LNHDA, CDR2 SQIVND (reference sequence). Trimming took 6 bases from V and 2 from J, leaving 9 bases between them. CDR3 size: 13 residues. The CDR3 sequence: CASRTAFTDTQYF. CDR3 DNA sequence: TGTGCCAGTAGGACAGCCTTCACAGATACGCAGTATTTT.

This clonotype has only one observation. The rearrangement links TRBV13 to TRBJ2-7; D remains unclear. Germline CDR1 and CDR2: PRHDT and FYEKMQ (reference sequence). The germline V and J ends were trimmed by 2 bases and 0 bases, with 8 bases remaining between them. The CDR3 contains 14 residues. The CDR3 nucleotides are TGTGCCAGCAGCTTACGGTCCTTCTCCTACGAGCAGTACTTC. It yields the protein CASSLRSFSYEQYF.

V and J are TRBV7-3 and TRBJ1-1; D unclear. The CDR3 length is 15 residues. Trimming took 5 bases from V and 1 from J, leaving 14 bases between them. Germline V gene data show CDR1 as SGHTA and CDR2 as FQGTGA. The CDR3 loop is CASSRGPRQNTEAFF. The CDR3, as DNA: TGTGCCAGCAGCAGAGGTCCGAGGCAGAACACTGAAGCTTTCTTT.

The J gene is TRBJ2-1, the V gene TRBV20-1; 7 bases fit TRBD1. This CDR3 is 12 amino acids long. J lost 7 bases, V lost 3 bases, and 3 bases had no gene match. In germline, CDR1 is DFQATT, CDR2 SNEGSKA (reference sequence). CDR3 bases: TGCAGTGCTAGCCGCAGGGGGAATGAGCAGTTCTTC. Protein product: CSASRRGNEQFF.

The chain uses TRBV29-1 and TRBJ2-4, with 7 bases that match TRBD2. The J call is in doubt because the DNA end fits TRBJ2-7 better. CDR3 length: 15 residues. CDR1 SQVTM and CDR2 ANQGSEA come from the germline V gene. The CDR3 spells CSAKSAHGGGDEQYF. The CDR3 nucleotides are TGCAGCGCCAAGAGCGCACATGGCGGGGGTGACGAGCAGTACTTC.

The chain carries TRBV14 and TRBJ2-7; 7 positions agree with TRBD1. V gave up 3 bases and J gave up 3 bases; unmatched junction bases: 5. Germline values: CDR1 SGHDN, CDR2 FVKESK. The CDR3 extends over 14 amino acids. For the CDR3, the DNA is TGTGCCAGCAGCCAGAGGGACAGACTCTACGAGCAGTACTTC. It yields the protein CASSQRDRLYEQYF.

This clonotype appeared a single time. This chain joins TRBV6-1 and TRBJ1-1, with D hard to call. V lost 7 bases and J lost 3, with 6 bases in between. The CDR3 totals 11 residues. In germline, CDR1 is MNHNS, CDR2 SASEGT. This CDR3 reads CASKVYTEAFF. Here the CDR3 DNA reads TGTGCCAGCAAGGTCTACACTGAAGCTTTCTTT.

The chain couples TRBV20-1 to TRBJ1-1, with unresolved D. Per germline, CDR1 DFQATT and CDR2 SNEGSKA (reference sequence). Trimming left V 2 bases short and J 8 bases short, with 12 bases between. This CDR3 has 12 amino acids. Written as DNA, the CDR3 is TGCAGTGCTAGATTTAACGGAGTGGAAGCTTTCTTT. This gives the protein CSARFNGVEAFF.

The chain is built from TRBV9 and TRBJ2-7; TRBD2 matches 7 bases. This CDR3 contains 15 residues. Germline V CDR1 and CDR2: SGDLS, YYNGEE. Losses at the gene ends were 2 bases for V and 3 bases for J; bases not matched to a gene: 8. CDR3 residues: CASSVGPSGDYEQYF. The CDR3 DNA reads as TGTGCCAGCAGCGTCGGTCCTAGCGGCGACTACGAGCAGTACTTC. The variable domain in full, with the rest retrieved from reference TRBV9 and TRBJ2-7, is DSGVTQTPKHLITATGQRVTLRCSPRSGDLSVYWYQQSLDQGLQFLIQYYNGEERAKGNILERFSAQQFPDLHSELNLSSLELGDSALYFCASSVGPSGDYEQYFGPGTRLTVT.

The rearrangement links TRBV7-9 to TRBJ2-7; the D is unclear. The CDR3 has 15 amino acids. Germline assignment: CDR1 SEHNR and CDR2 FQNEAQ (reference sequence). V dropped 4 bases and J dropped 2 bases, with 15 bases sitting between them. Here the CDR3 reads CASSSTPTYTYEQYF. The CDR3, as DNA: TGTGCCAGCAGCTCTACCCCCACGTACACCTACGAGCAGTACTTC. Using reference TRBV7-9 and TRBJ2-7 for the parts outside the CDR3, the full variable domain is DTGVSQNPRHKITKRGQNVTFRCDPISEHNRLYWYRQTLGQGPEFLTYFQNEAQLEKSRLLSDRFSAERPKGSFSTLEIQRTEQGDSAMYLCASSSTPTYTYEQYFGPGTRLTVT.

V usage is TRBV30 and J usage is TRBJ2-4; 8 bases match TRBD2. The DNA end is more similar to TRBJ2-7, so the J call may be wrong. Germline CDR1 and CDR2: GTSNPN and SVGIG (reference sequence). The CDR3 has 14 amino acids. The CDR3 spells CAWSKGLDWNEQYF. Here the CDR3 DNA reads TGTGCCTGGAGCAAGGGACTAGACTGGAACGAGCAGTACTTC.

Turning to this clonotype: Sequence at one end of the junction differs from germline and may be a read error. The V call is TRBV15, the J call TRBJ1-2, with a possible D match to TRBD1 (6 bases). Germline CDR1 reads LNHNV; CDR2 reads YYDKDF (reference sequence). The CDR3 loop spans 14 amino acids. This CDR3 is CATSGGGGPYGCTF. As DNA, the CDR3 is TGTGCCACCAGCGGCGGGGGGGGGCCCTATGGCTGCACCTTC.

The chain recombines TRBV15 with TRBJ2-7; D possibly matches TRBD1 or TRBD2 (6 bases each). The germline V gene encodes CDR1 LNHNV and CDR2 YYDKDF (reference sequence). The CDR3 has 17 residues. V was cut by 0 bases and J by 0 bases, with 15 bases left in between. In DNA, the CDR3 is TGTGCCACCAGCAGAGATACTGGGGGGCTCCTCTCCTACGAGCAGTACTTC. It encodes CATSRDTGGLLSYEQYF.

V gene TRBV6-2 or TRBV6-3 combines with J gene TRBJ2-1; D gene ambiguous. V was pared by 7 bases and J by 5 bases, with 12 bases between. Germline lookup yields CDR1 MNHEY and CDR2 SVGEGT. The CDR3 extends over 13 amino acids. CDR3 DNA sequence: TGTGCCAGCACGTGGACGCAGCACAATGAGCAGTTCTTC. It translates to CASTWTQHNEQFF.